This T cell receptor beta chain stems from a study of low-dose radiotherapy and immunotherapy resistance in tumors. Regarding time point: before trial treatment. CDR3 length equals 14 residues. Germline V lookup: CDR1 SEHNR, CDR2 FQNEAQ (reference sequence). V lost 5 bases and J 1 base, leaving 12 bases between the germline ends. The sample holds many counts of this clonotype. Priming of first-strand cDNA relied on TRAV- and TRBV-specific primers (covering alpha and beta chains). The authors amplified TCRs for about 20 PCR cycles with a constant-region primer and a V-primer adapter. TCRdb itself ran the reads through MiXCR, one entry per CDR3 protein. The data show 60,000 or so distinct CDR3 sequences, with more than 25% seen just once and 6% to 7% held by the top ten.

Specimen: PBMCs, collected before treatment. The clonotype originates from a male donor with rectosigmoid adenocarcinoma. The chain employs TRBV7-9 and TRBJ2-7; D ambiguous. This chain's CDR3 is CASSATYGSYEQYF. CDR3 DNA sequence: TGTGCCAGCAGCGCCACGTATGGGTCCTACGAGCAGTACTTC. Full variable domain (rest looked up from reference TRBV7-9 and TRBJ2-7): DTGVSQNPRHKITKRGQNVTFRCDPISEHNRLYWYRQTLGQGPEFLTYFQNEAQLEKSRLLSDRFSAERPKGSFSTLEIQRTEQGDSAMYLCASSATYGSYEQYFGPGTRLTVT.